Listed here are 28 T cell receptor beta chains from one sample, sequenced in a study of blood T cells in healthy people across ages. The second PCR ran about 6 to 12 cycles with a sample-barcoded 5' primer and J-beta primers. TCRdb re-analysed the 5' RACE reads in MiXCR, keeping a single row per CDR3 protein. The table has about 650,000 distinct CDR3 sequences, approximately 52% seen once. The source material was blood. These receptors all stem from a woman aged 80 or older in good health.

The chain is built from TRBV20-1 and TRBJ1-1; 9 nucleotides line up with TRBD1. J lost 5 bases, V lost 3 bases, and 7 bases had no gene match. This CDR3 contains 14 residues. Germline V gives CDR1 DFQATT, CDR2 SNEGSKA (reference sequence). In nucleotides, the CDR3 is TGCAGTGCTAGGATAACAGGGGGCCGGACTGAAGCTTTCTTT. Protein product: CSARITGGRTEAFF.

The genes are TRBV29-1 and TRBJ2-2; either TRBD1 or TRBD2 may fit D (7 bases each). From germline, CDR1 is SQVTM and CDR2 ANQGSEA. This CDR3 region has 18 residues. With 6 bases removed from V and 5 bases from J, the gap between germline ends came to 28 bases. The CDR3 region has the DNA TGCAGCGTCGCTACAGGGGTCGGACGGGGGGCCCGGACCGGGGAGCTGTTTTTT. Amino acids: CSVATGVGRGARTGELFF.

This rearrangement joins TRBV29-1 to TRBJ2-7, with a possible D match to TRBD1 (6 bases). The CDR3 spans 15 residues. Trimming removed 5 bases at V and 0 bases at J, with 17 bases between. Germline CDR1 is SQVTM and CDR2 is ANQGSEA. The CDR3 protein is CSVRLRGSNSYEQYF. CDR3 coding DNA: TGCAGCGTTAGACTGAGGGGGTCGAACTCCTACGAGCAGTACTTC.

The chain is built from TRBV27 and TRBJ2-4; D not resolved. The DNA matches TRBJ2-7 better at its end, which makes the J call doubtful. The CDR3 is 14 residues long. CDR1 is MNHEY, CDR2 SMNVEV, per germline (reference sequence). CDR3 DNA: TGTGCCAGCAGTTTGAGGTCCAGGCCCTACGAGCAGTACTTC. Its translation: CASSLRSRPYEQYF.

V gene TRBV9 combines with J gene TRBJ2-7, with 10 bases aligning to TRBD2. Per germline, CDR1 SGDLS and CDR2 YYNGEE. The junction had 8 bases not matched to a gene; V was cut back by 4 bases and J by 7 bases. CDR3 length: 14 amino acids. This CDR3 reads CASSPSGGALEQYF. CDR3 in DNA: TGTGCCAGCAGCCCCAGCGGGGGGGCGTTAGAGCAGTACTTC.

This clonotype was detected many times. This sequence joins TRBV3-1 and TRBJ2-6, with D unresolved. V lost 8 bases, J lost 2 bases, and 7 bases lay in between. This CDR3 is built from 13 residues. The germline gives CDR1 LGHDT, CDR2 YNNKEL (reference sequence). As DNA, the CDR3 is TGTGCCAGCTGCCGAACTGGGGCCAACGTCCTGACTTTC. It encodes CASCRTGANVLTF.

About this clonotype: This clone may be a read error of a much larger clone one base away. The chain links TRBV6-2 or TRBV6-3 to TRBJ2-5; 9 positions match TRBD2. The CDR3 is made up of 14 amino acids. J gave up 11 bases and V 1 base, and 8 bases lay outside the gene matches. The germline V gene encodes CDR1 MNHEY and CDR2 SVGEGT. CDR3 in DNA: TGTGCCAGCAGTTACTGGGGACTAGCCAATGAGCAGTACTTC. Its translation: CASSYWGLANEQYF.

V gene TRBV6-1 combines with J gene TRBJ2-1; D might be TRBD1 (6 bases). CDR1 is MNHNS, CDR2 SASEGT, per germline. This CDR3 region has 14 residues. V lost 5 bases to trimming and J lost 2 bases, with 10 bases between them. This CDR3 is CASSSRDTYNEQFF. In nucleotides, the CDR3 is TGTGCCAGCAGTAGCCGGGACACCTACAATGAGCAGTTCTTC.

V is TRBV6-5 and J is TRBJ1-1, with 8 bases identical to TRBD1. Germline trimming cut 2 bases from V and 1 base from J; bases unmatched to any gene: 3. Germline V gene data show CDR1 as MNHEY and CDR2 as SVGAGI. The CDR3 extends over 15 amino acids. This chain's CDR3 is CASSYRDRGNTEAFF. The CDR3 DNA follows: TGTGCCAGCAGTTACCGCGACAGGGGGAACACTGAAGCTTTCTTT.

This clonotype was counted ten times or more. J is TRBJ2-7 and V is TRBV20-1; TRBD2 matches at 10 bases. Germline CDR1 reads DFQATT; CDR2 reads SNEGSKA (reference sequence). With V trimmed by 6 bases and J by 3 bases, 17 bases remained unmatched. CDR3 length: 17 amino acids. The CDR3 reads CSATDGGSSGSIYEQYF. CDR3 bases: TGCAGTGCAACCGACGGAGGGTCTAGCGGGAGTATCTACGAGCAGTACTTC.

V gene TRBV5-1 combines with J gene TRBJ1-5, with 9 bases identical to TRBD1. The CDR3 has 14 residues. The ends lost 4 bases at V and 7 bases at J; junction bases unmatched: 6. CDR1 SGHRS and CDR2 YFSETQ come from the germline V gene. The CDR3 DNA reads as TGCGCCAGCAGCCCCGGGACAGGGCAACAGCCCCAGCATTTT. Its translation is CASSPGTGQQPQHF.

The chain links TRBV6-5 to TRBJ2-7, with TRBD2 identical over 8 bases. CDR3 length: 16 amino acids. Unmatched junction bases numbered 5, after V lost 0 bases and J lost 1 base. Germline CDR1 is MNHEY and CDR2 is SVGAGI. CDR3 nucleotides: TGTGCCAGCAGTTACTCCCGGGGGGGCATTTCCTACGAGCAGTACTTC. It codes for CASSYSRGGISYEQYF.

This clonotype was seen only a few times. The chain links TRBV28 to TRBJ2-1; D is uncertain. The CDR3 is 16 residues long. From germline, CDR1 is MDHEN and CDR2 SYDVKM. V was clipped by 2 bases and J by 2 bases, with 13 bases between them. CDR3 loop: CASSLSVSSAYNEQFF. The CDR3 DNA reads TGTGCCAGCAGTTTAAGCGTCTCCTCGGCCTACAATGAGCAGTTCTTC.

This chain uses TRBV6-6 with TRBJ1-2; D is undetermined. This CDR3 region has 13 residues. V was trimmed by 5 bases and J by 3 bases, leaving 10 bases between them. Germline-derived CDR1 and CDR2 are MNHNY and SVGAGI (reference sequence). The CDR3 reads CASSDEGHYGYTF. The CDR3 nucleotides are TGTGCCAGCAGTGACGAGGGTCACTATGGCTACACCTTC.

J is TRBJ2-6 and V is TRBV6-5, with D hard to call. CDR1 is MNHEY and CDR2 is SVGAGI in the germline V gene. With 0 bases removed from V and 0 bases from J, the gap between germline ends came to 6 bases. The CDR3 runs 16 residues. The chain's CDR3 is CASSYSRASGANVLTF. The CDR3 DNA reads TGTGCCAGCAGTTACTCTAGGGCCTCTGGGGCCAACGTCCTGACTTTC.

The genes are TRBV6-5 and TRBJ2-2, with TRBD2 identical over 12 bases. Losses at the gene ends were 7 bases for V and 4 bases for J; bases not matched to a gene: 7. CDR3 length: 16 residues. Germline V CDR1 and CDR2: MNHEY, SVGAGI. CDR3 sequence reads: CASTLTSGGRTGELFF. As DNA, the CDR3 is TGTGCCAGCACCCTGACTAGCGGGGGCCGCACCGGGGAGCTGTTTTTT.

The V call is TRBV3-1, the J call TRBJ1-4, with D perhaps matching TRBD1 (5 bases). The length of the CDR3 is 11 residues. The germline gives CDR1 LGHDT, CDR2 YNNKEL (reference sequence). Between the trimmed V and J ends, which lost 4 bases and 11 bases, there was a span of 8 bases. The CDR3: CASSRWDKLFF. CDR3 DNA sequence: TGTGCCAGCAGCCGGTGGGACAAACTGTTTTTT.

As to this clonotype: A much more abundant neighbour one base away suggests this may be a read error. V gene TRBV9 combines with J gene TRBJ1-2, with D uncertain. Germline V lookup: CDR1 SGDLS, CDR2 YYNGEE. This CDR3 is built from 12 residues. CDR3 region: CAISGPRYGYTF. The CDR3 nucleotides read TGTGCCATCAGCGGTCCGAGGTATGGCTACACCTTC.

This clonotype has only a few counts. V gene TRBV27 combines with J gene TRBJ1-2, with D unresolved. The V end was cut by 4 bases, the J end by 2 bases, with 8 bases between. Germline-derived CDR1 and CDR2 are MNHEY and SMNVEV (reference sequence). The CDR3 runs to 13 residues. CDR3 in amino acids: CASSSYRNYGYTF. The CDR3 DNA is TGTGCCAGCAGTTCTTACAGAAACTATGGCTACACCTTC.

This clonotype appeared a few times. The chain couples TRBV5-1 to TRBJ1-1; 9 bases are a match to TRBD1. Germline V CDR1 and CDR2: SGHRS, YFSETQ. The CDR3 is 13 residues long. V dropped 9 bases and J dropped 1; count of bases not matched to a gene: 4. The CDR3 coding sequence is TGCGCCACCAGGACAGGGGAGAACACTGAAGCTTTCTTT. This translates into CATRTGENTEAFF.

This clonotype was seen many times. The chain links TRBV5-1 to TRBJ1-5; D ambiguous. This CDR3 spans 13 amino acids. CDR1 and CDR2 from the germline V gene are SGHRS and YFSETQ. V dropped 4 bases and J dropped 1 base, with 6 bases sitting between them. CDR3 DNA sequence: TGCGCCAGCAGCACGGACAGCAATCAGCCCCAGCATTTT. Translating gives CASSTDSNQPQHF.

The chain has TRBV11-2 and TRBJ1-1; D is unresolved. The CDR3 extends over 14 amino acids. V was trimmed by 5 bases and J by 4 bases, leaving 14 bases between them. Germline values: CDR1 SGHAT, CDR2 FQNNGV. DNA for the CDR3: TGTGCCAGCAGCCTCGGGCTTTGGGGCACTGAAGCTTTCTTT. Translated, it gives CASSLGLWGTEAFF.

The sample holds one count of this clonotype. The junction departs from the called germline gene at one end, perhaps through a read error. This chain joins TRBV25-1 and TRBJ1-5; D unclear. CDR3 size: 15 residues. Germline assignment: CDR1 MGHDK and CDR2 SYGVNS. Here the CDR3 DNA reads TGTGCCAGCAGTGAGAACGGGTATGGCAATCAGCCCCCGCATTTT. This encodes CASSENGYGNQPPHF.

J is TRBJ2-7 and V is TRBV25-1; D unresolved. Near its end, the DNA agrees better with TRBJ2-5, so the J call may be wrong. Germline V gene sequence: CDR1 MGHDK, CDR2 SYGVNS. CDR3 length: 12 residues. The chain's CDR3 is CASSAPRETQYF. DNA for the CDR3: TGTGCCAGCAGTGCCCCACGAGAGACCCAGTACTTC.

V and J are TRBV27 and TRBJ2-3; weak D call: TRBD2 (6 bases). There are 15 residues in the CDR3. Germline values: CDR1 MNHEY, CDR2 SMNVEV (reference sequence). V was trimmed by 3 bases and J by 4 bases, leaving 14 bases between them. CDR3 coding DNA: TGTGCCAGCAGTTTCGGAGGGAGAATCTCAGATACGCAGTATTTT. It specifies CASSFGGRISDTQYF.

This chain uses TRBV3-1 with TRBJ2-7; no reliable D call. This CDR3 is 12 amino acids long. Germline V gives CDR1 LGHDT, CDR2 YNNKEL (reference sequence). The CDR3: CASEARTYEQYF. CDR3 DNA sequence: TGTGCAAGCGAGGCTAGAACCTACGAGCAGTACTTC.

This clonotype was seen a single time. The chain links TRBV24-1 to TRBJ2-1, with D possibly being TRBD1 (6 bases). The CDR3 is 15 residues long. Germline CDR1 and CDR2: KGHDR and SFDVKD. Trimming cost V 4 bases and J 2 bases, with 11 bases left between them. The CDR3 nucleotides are TGTGCCACCAGTGACACAAGGGACACCTACAATGAGCAGTTCTTC. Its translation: CATSDTRDTYNEQFF.

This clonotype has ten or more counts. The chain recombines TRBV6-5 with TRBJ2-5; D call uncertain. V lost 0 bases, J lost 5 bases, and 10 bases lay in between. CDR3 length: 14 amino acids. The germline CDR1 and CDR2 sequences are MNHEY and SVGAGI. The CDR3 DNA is TGTGCCAGCAGTTACTCCGGCCCACTGGAGACCCAGTACTTC. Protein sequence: CASSYSGPLETQYF.